This T cell receptor (beta chain) was recorded in a study of sequential checkpoint blockade in melanoma. For the study at large: First-line arms were nivolumab then ipilimumab, or the reverse, randomized 1:1. Maintenance nivolumab came after either treatment sequence.

This sample's treatment: randomized to nivolumab then ipilimumab (arm A) or the reverse (arm B). Patients had received no earlier DNA-damaging chemotherapy. From thawed PBMCs, live CD3+CD8+ cells negative for CD19 and CD56 were sorted. Trimming at V came to 1 base and at J to 1 base, leaving 2 bases not matched to a gene. The CDR3 extends over 17 amino acids. The V gene's germline CDR1 is LNHNV and CDR2 YYDKDF (reference sequence). Measured with immunoSEQ multiplex PCR; TCRdb has only the in-frame clones, and not every one. The data contain 25,000 to 35,000 clones, over 80% of them singletons. The sequenced sample was CD8+ T cells sorted from blood (inferred from file names), obtained from a patient given nivolumab and ipilimumab in sequence. This TCR derives from a human donor with melanoma. The gene calls are TRBV15 and TRBJ2-2; 11 bases agree with TRBD2. DNA for the CDR3: TGTGCCACCAGCAGAGGACTAGCGGGATTGAACACCGGGGAGCTGTTTTTT. This encodes CATSRGLAGLNTGELFF.